The T cell receptor (beta chain) described here comes from a study of Graves' ophthalmopathy and Graves' hyperthyroidism. There are many counts of this clonotype. Using RNA transcripts, the TCR beta CDR3 regions were amplified. Following a first-round RT-PCR that used HTBI primers, a second-round multiplex PCR was carried out. TCRdb re-derived calls from the multiplex PCR reads in MiXCR, one entry per CDR3 protein. The sample has hundreds of thousands of distinct CDR3 sequences; about a fifth are singletons. CDR3 length equals 15 residues. Trimming took 5 bases from V and 3 from J; bases not matched to a gene: 9. From germline, CDR1 is MNHNS and CDR2 SASEGT.

V and J are TRBV6-1 and TRBJ2-7, with 8 nucleotides matching TRBD1. Sample: peripheral blood. The source of this sequence is a woman aged 18-29 years with stable Graves' hyperthyroidism. Some clones in this sample may be carry-over from other donors' samples. CDR3 in amino acids: CASSIIGQGIYEQYF. DNA for the CDR3: TGTGCCAGCAGTATTATAGGACAGGGTATCTACGAGCAGTACTTC.